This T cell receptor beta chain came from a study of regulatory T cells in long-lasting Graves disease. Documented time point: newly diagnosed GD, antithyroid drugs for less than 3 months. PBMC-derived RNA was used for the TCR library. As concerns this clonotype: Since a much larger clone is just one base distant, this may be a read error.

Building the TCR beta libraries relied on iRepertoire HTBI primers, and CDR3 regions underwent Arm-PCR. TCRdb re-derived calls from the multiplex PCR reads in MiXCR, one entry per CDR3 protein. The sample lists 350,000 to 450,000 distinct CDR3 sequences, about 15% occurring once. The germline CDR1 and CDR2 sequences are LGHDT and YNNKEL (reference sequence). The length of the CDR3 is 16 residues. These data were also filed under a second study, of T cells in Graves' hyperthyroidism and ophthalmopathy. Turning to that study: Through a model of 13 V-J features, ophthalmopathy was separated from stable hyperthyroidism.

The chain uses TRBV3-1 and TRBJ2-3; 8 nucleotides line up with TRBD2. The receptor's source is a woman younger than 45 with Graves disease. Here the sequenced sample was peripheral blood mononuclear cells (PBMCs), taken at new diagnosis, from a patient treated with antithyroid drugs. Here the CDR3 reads CASGQARGGHTDTQYF. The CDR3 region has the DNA TGTGCCAGCGGCCAAGCTCGCGGGGGGCACACAGATACGCAGTATTTT.